The 8 T cell receptor beta chains below come from one sample, sequenced in a study of T cells in Graves' hyperthyroidism and ophthalmopathy. Amplification of TCR beta CDR3 regions was performed using RNA transcripts as template. Using the HTBI primer set, a first-round RT-PCR was run on the TCR CDR3. One entry per CDR3 protein, called by TCRdb with MiXCR from the multiplex PCR reads. The repertoire holds about 480,000 distinct CDR3 sequences, with under 15% as singletons. The sequencing input was blood. The receptors come from a woman younger than 30 with Graves' hyperthyroidism.

Ten or more counts support this clonotype. This chain uses TRBV11-2 with TRBJ2-7; unclear D gene. Trimming left V 0 bases short and J 1 base short, with 7 bases between. This CDR3 comprises 14 residues. Germline CDR1 reads SGHAT; CDR2 reads FQNNGV. CDR3 nucleotide sequence: TGTGCCAGCAGCTTAGATCGGCGTTCCTACGAGCAGTACGTC. Translation: CASSLDRRSYEQYV.

This clonotype was detected a few times. This chain links TRBV19 with TRBJ1-2, with 8 positions matching TRBD1. Trimming removed 8 bases from V and 8 bases from J; junction bases left unmatched: 1. This CDR3 region has 10 residues. Germline CDR1 is LNHDA and CDR2 is SQIVND (reference sequence). The CDR3 DNA follows: TGTGCCAGTTCAGGGGGCGGCTACACCTTC. Protein product: CASSGGGYTF. The full variable domain, completed using reference TRBV19 and TRBJ1-2, is DGGITQSPKYLFRKEGQNVTLSCEQNLNHDAMYWYRQDPGQGLRLIYYSQIVNDFQKGDIAEGYSVSREKKESFPLTVTSAQKNPTAFYLCASSGGGYTFGSGTRLTVV.

Many counts were recorded for this clonotype. The chain uses TRBV11-2 and TRBJ2-2; D might be TRBD1 or TRBD2, each matching 5 bases. The CDR3 loop spans 15 amino acids. V was pared by 3 bases and J by 4 bases, with 12 bases between. The germline gives CDR1 SGHAT, CDR2 FQNNGV. The CDR3 coding sequence is TGTGCCAGCAGCTTGGCCGGGACCCTCACCGGGGAGCTGTTTTTT. This sequence encodes CASSLAGTLTGELFF.

The chain links TRBV15 to TRBJ1-5; D is undetermined. CDR3 length equals 15 residues. Germline V gene lookup returns CDR1 LNHNV and CDR2 YYDKDF (reference sequence). V was pared by 3 bases and J by 7 bases, with 16 bases between. This chain's CDR3 is CATSRTNWMGQPQHF. The DNA for the CDR3 is TGTGCCACCAGCAGGACCAACTGGATGGGACAGCCCCAGCATTTT.

This chain uses TRBV5-1 with TRBJ2-1; 7 bases match TRBD2. After removal of 3 bases from V and 7 bases from J, the junction contained 7 bases not matched to a gene. The CDR3 totals 14 residues. Germline CDR1 is SGHRS and CDR2 is YFSETQ. CDR3 in amino acids: CASSSDGGLNEQFF. The CDR3 coding sequence is TGCGCCAGCAGCTCGGATGGGGGACTAAATGAGCAGTTCTTC.

A remark on this clonotype: A much larger clone differs by one base, so this may be a read error. The J gene is TRBJ1-1, the V gene TRBV19, with D unresolved. Trimming shortened V by 7 bases and J by 2 bases, and 11 bases separated the two germline ends. Germline V gene data show CDR1 as LNHDA and CDR2 as SQIVND (reference sequence). The CDR3 length is 13 residues. The CDR3 loop is CASKNALNTEAFF. CDR3 bases: TGTGCCAGTAAAAACGCCTTAAACACTGAAGCTTTCTTT.

This clonotype has more than one count but fewer than ten. The chain recombines TRBV6-1 with TRBJ2-7, with D possibly being TRBD2 (7 bases). The CDR3 runs to 13 residues. Germline values: CDR1 MNHNS, CDR2 SASEGT. The germline V and J ends were trimmed by 7 bases and 7 bases, with 17 bases remaining between them. This CDR3 reads CASMEGGGVEQYF. The DNA of the CDR3 is TGTGCCAGCATGGAGGGGGGGGGGGTTGAGCAGTACTTC.

The genes are TRBV5-6 and TRBJ2-3; the D gene is possibly TRBD2 (6 bases). V was clipped by 4 bases and J by 2 bases, with 14 bases between them. Germline CDR1 is SGHDT and CDR2 is YYEEEE. This CDR3 has 15 residues. As DNA, the CDR3 is TGTGCCAGCAGCACGCCCGGGACTCACACAGATACGCAGTATTTT. Residues: CASSTPGTHTDTQYF.